This T cell receptor beta chain was profiled in a study of cytomegalovirus exposure and HLA in healthy donors. PCR used 60 Vbeta primers and 13 Jbeta primers. Measured with immunoSEQ multiplex PCR; TCRdb has only the in-frame clones, and not every one. The table lists approximately 100,000 clones, roughly 85% of them singletons. Germline CDR1 reads SGHRS; CDR2 reads YFSETQ. The V segment lost 4 bases and the J segment 7 bases; nucleotides outside the gene matches: 6. The CDR3 has 15 residues. Material: PBMCs. This receptor was identified in a woman aged 40 to 55 in good health and CMV-seronegative. The gene calls are TRBV5-1 and TRBJ1-6; TRBD1 agrees at 9 bases. CDR3 sequence: CASSLSGTGNSPLHF. CDR3 nucleotide sequence: TGCGCCAGCAGCCTATCCGGGACAGGGAATTCACCCCTCCACTTT.